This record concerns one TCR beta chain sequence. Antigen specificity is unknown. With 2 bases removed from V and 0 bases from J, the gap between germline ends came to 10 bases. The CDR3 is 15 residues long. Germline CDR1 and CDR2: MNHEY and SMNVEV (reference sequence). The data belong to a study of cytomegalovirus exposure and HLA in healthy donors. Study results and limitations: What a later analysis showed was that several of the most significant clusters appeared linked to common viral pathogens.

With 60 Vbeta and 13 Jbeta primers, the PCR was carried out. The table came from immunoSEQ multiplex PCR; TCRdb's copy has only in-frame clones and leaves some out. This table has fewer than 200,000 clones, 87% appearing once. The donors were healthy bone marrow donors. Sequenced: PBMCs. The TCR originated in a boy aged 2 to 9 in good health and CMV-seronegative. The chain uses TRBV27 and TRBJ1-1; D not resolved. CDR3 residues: CASSLTTSLNTEAFF. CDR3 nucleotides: TGTGCCAGCAGTTTAACGACTTCTCTGAACACTGAAGCTTTCTTT.